Below, 18 T cell receptor beta chains from the same sample are listed, as sequenced in a study of T-cell reconstitution after alpha-beta-depleted transplantation in children. TCRbeta library preparation incorporated unique molecular identifiers. Each CDR3 protein is one row after TCRdb ran MiXCR on the PCR reads. Of about 540,000 distinct CDR3 sequences detected, roughly 27% appear once; the ten largest clones hold about 35%. The material was PBMCs, obtained before TCRalphabeta/CD19-depleted stem cell transplant. Receptor source: a boy in the first two years of life with Wiskott-Aldrich syndrome, due to receive a stem cell transplant.

This clonotype was seen a single time. It is likely a read error, because the conserved phenylalanine at the end of the CDR3 is missing. The chain has TRBV10-1 and TRBJ2-1; 14 bases map to TRBD2. V trimming: 7 bases; J trimming: 8 bases; junction bases outside the gene matches: 4. CDR1 and CDR2 (germline): WNHNN, SYGVQD (reference sequence). CDR3 length equals 14 residues. The CDR3 nucleotides read TGCGCCAGCACGGGACTAGCGGGAGCTGATGAGCAGTTCTTG. It yields the protein CASTGLAGADEQFL.

The chain uses TRBV11-2 and TRBJ1-6; tentative D call: TRBD1 (5 bases). The CDR3 extends over 16 amino acids. Germline loops: CDR1 SGHAT, CDR2 FQNNGV. Trimming left V 0 bases short and J 9 bases short, with 15 bases between. The CDR3 DNA reads TGTGCCAGCAGCTTAGATCTGAAAGGGACCGGTTCACCCCTCCACTTT. It translates to CASSLDLKGTGSPLHF. Filled out from reference TRBV11-2 and TRBJ1-6, the complete variable domain reads EAGVAQSPRYKIIEKRQSVAFWCNPISGHATLYWYQQILGQGPKLLIQFQNNGVVDDSQLPKDRFSAERLKGVDSTLKIQPAKLEDSAVYLCASSLDLKGTGSPLHFGNGTRLTVT.

This chain joins TRBV10-3 and TRBJ2-5; 12 positions agree with TRBD2. V lost 3 bases, J lost 4 bases, and 3 bases stayed unmatched. The CDR3 has 15 residues. Germline CDR1 reads ENHRY; CDR2 reads SYGVKD. The CDR3 loop reads CAISDPGLAGETQYF. CDR3 sequence (DNA): TGTGCCATCAGTGACCCGGGACTAGCGGGAGAGACCCAGTACTTC.

The chain couples TRBV6-1 to TRBJ2-1, with 14 bases aligning to TRBD2. The CDR3 consists of 16 residues. The ends lost 6 bases at V and 9 bases at J; junction bases unmatched: 10. Germline assignment: CDR1 MNHNS and CDR2 SASEGT. Here the CDR3 reads CASRPPGLAGVSEQFF. The CDR3 nucleotides read TGTGCCAGCAGGCCCCCGGGACTAGCGGGAGTGAGTGAGCAGTTCTTC.

This clonotype was found many times. The chain has TRBV6-5 and TRBJ1-5, with D possibly being TRBD1 (6 bases). The V end was cut by 6 bases, the J end by 2 bases, with 11 bases between. CDR3 size: 14 residues. In germline, CDR1 is MNHEY, CDR2 SVGAGI. The CDR3 spells CASSQDSGNQPQHF. The CDR3 DNA reads TGTGCCAGCAGCCAGGACAGCGGCAATCAGCCCCAGCATTTT.

The chain uses TRBV7-8 and TRBJ2-1; TRBD2 matches 11 bases. Germline CDR1 is SGHVS and CDR2 is FQNEAQ. This CDR3 region has 16 residues. The J segment lost 7 bases and the V segment lost 1 base, leaving 6 bases of the junction unmatched. The CDR3 loop reads CASSLVGSGGANEQFF. CDR3 DNA sequence: TGTGCCAGCAGCTTAGTTGGTAGCGGGGGGGCGAATGAGCAGTTCTTC.

This clonotype showed up just a few times. The CDR3 region has the DNA TGCAGTGCCAAGCTAGCGGGAGGGGAGACCCAGTACTTC. Residues: CSAKLAGGETQYF. The gene calls are TRBV20-1 and TRBJ2-5; 12 nucleotides line up with TRBD2. V shed 6 bases, J shed 5 bases, and the junction held 4 bases outside the gene matches. CDR1 is DFQATT, CDR2 SNEGSKA, per germline (reference sequence). CDR3 length: 13 residues.

This clonotype has only a few counts. This chain connects TRBV28 to TRBJ2-1, with TRBD2 matching over 10 bases. Germline V gene sequence: CDR1 MDHEN, CDR2 SYDVKM. The CDR3 contains 16 residues. The junction had 10 bases not matched to a gene; V was cut back by 6 bases and J by 5 bases. The CDR3 nucleotides are TGTGCCAGCAGCAAGCTTAGCGGGAGGTATAACAATGAGCAGTTCTTC. This translates into CASSKLSGRYNNEQFF.

The chain joins TRBV29-1 to TRBJ2-1; TRBD2 matches at 13 bases. V lost 6 bases, J lost 8 bases, and 7 bases stayed unmatched. CDR3 size: 14 residues. The germline gives CDR1 SQVTM, CDR2 ANQGSEA. CDR3 sequence reads: CSVRGLAGTYEQFF. CDR3 DNA sequence: TGCAGCGTGCGGGGACTAGCGGGGACGTATGAGCAGTTCTTC.

This chain joins TRBV5-1 and TRBJ2-3; 10 positions agree with TRBD2. Per the germline V gene, CDR1 is SGHRS and CDR2 is YFSETQ. The length of the CDR3 is 14 residues. V gave up 5 bases and J gave up 3 bases; unmatched junction bases: 3. The CDR3 reads CASSGLAVTDTQYF. CDR3 DNA: TGCGCCAGCAGTGGACTAGCGGTTACAGATACGCAGTATTTT.

This chain connects TRBV30 to TRBJ2-1; D may be TRBD2 (6 bases). V lost 5 bases, J lost 0 bases, and 11 bases lay in between. The CDR3 runs to 14 residues. The V gene's germline CDR1 is GTSNPN and CDR2 SVGIG (reference sequence). CDR3 DNA: TGTGCCTGGGACCTCGGGAGCTCCTACAATGAGCAGTTCTTC. Translated: CAWDLGSSYNEQFF. The complete variable domain, with remaining parts taken from reference TRBV30 and TRBJ2-1, reads SQTIHQWPATLVQPVGSPLSLECTVEGTSNPNLYWYRQAAGRGLQLLFYSVGIGQISSEVPQNLSASRPQDRQFILSSKKLLLSDSGFYLCAWDLGSSYNEQFFGPGTRLTVL.

The chain links TRBV20-1 to TRBJ2-3; D unresolved. The germline gives CDR1 DFQATT, CDR2 SNEGSKA (reference sequence). This CDR3 comprises 14 residues. V lost 2 bases to trimming and J lost 2 bases, with 11 bases between them. The CDR3 region has the DNA TGCAGTGCTAGACGTCTGAAGTTCACAGATACGCAGTATTTT. This sequence encodes CSARRLKFTDTQYF.

The rearrangement joins TRBV5-1 to TRBJ1-5; D not resolved. V shed 0 bases and J shed 7 bases, with 17 bases lying between them. Per the germline V gene, CDR1 is SGHRS and CDR2 is YFSETQ. The CDR3 has 16 amino acids. The CDR3 sequence is CASSLDERGNGQPQHF. DNA for the CDR3: TGCGCCAGCAGCTTGGATGAGAGAGGCAATGGACAGCCCCAGCATTTT.

This clonotype was observed a few times. This rearrangement joins TRBV27 to TRBJ2-2; possible D gene TRBD1, 6 bases. V was pared by 6 bases and J by 2 bases, with 13 bases between. In germline, CDR1 is MNHEY, CDR2 SMNVEV (reference sequence). The CDR3 runs 15 residues. The CDR3 protein is CASRADRLNTGELFF. CDR3 DNA: TGTGCCAGCAGGGCCGACAGGTTAAACACCGGGGAGCTGTTTTTT.

This sequence joins TRBV4-2 and TRBJ2-7; possible D gene TRBD2, 6 bases. The V gene lost 1 base and the J gene lost 2 bases, with 12 bases spanning the gap. The CDR3 is made up of 15 amino acids. Germline assignment: CDR1 LGHNA and CDR2 YNFKEQ. The CDR3 DNA is TGTGCCAGCAGCCAAGGACCCGGGAGCACCTACGAGCAGTACTTC. Protein sequence: CASSQGPGSTYEQYF.

V gene TRBV5-1 combines with J gene TRBJ2-3, with 8 bases fitting TRBD2. Germline assignment: CDR1 SGHRS and CDR2 YFSETQ. The CDR3 spans 14 residues. V trimming: 4 bases; J trimming: 7 bases; junction bases outside the gene matches: 8. DNA for the CDR3: TGCGCCAGCAGCCTCCAGCGGGAGATAAATACGCAGTATTTT. It encodes CASSLQREINTQYF.

This clonotype came up a few times. The V gene is TRBV2, the J gene TRBJ2-5; tentative D call: TRBD2 (5 bases). The CDR3 has 14 amino acids. The V end was cut by 5 bases, the J end by 5 bases, with 15 bases between. Per germline, CDR1 SNHLY and CDR2 FYNNEI. The chain's CDR3 is CASSYLEGRETQYF. The CDR3 bases are TGTGCCAGCAGTTACCTTGAGGGAAGGGAGACCCAGTACTTC.

V gene TRBV18 combines with J gene TRBJ2-7, with 9 bases that match TRBD1. The V and J ends lost 3 bases and 6 bases, in that order; junction bases with no gene match: 3. The CDR3 has 13 amino acids. Germline V CDR1 and CDR2: KGHSH, LQKENI. CDR3 region: CASSPLTGGEQYF. The CDR3 DNA follows: TGTGCCAGCTCACCCCTGACAGGGGGCGAGCAGTACTTC.